This T cell receptor beta chain was sequenced for a study of blood T cell repertoires in COVID-19. Study in general: Sites across the United States, Italy and Spain contributed samples from acute and convalescent COVID-19. T cells, B-cell-depleted T cells, or PBMCs supplied cDNA or gDNA.

The authors' processing: For nucleated cells, counts were estimated from reference gene primer amplification. The protocol was immunoSEQ multiplex PCR, while the TCRdb copy is restricted to in-frame clones and leaves out a portion. V and J calls and clone size are those listed in that table; D and trimming were worked out from the DNA. The repertoire holds about 230,000 clones, roughly four fifths seen once, with approximately 7.4% in the top ten. This clone has only a few counts. This CDR3 comprises 13 residues. CDR1 and CDR2 from the germline V gene are LNHDA and SQIVND (reference sequence). With 3 bases removed from V and 8 bases from J, the gap between germline ends came to 11 bases.

This receptor was taken from a woman in her forties or fifties with acute or convalescent COVID-19. The sample taken for sequencing was peripheral blood. This chain uses TRBV19 with TRBJ2-4, with TRBD2 as a possible D gene (6 bases). The CDR3, as DNA: TGTGCCAGTAGTATTAATAGCGGTTACATTCAGTACTTC. This sequence encodes CASSINSGYIQYF.